Presented here are 31 T cell receptor beta chains from one specimen sequenced in a study of control samples from healthy donors and cancer patients. Measured with immunoSEQ multiplex PCR; TCRdb has only the in-frame clones, and not every one. The repertoire holds 100,000 to 150,000 clones, with around 92% as singletons. The specimen was blood. These receptors were taken from a woman aged 50 to 65 in good health.

This sequence joins TRBV28 and TRBJ1-5; 9 bases map to TRBD1. This CDR3 comprises 15 residues. Per the germline V gene, CDR1 is MDHEN and CDR2 is SYDVKM. The V and J ends lost 6 bases and 6 bases, in that order; junction bases with no gene match: 9. CDR3 protein: CASSKQGALFQPQHF. Written as DNA, the CDR3 is TGTGCCAGCAGCAAACAGGGGGCTTTATTTCAGCCCCAGCATTTT.

The chain is built from TRBV12-3 or TRBV12-4 and TRBJ2-7, with D perhaps matching TRBD1 (6 bases). With 5 bases removed from V and 6 bases from J, the gap between germline ends came to 14 bases. This CDR3 contains 13 residues. CDR3 sequence reads: CASSQTGRSEQYF. CDR3 DNA: TGTGCCAGCAGTCAAACAGGGCGGTCCGAGCAGTACTTC.

This clone has a single count. The CDR3 here is CASSFSGTVTSYEQYF. The CDR3 DNA is TGTGCCAGCAGTTTTTCCGGGACAGTAACTTCCTACGAGCAGTACTTC. The chain carries TRBV6-5 and TRBJ2-7, with 7 bases lining up with TRBD1. Germline V gene data show CDR1 as MNHEY and CDR2 as SVGAGI. Germline trimming cut 4 bases from V and 1 base from J; bases unmatched to any gene: 10. The CDR3 spans 16 residues.

The chain has TRBV30 and TRBJ1-5, with D possibly being TRBD1 (5 bases). CDR1 is GTSNPN and CDR2 is SVGIG in the germline V gene (reference sequence). The CDR3 runs 14 residues. Trimming cost V 2 bases and J 0 bases, with 8 bases left between them. In DNA, the CDR3 is TGTGCCTGGAGTCAGGACAATAGCAATCAGCCCCAGCATTTT. Its protein product is CAWSQDNSNQPQHF. Based on the CDR3 plus reference TRBV30 and TRBJ1-5, the full variable domain is SQTIHQWPATLVQPVGSPLSLECTVEGTSNPNLYWYRQAAGRGLQLLFYSVGIGQISSEVPQNLSASRPQDRQFILSSKKLLLSDSGFYLCAWSQDNSNQPQHFGDGTRLSIL.

The CDR3 loop reads CASSSGQGNLPEAFF. As DNA, the CDR3 is TGTGCCAGTAGTTCCGGACAGGGAAACCTTCCTGAAGCTTTCTTT. This sequence joins TRBV19 and TRBJ1-1, with 8 nucleotides matching TRBD1. The V gene's germline CDR1 is LNHDA and CDR2 SQIVND (reference sequence). V shed 5 bases and J 6 bases; nucleotides not matched to a gene: 11. The CDR3 runs to 15 residues. Full variable domain (outside the CDR3, taken from reference TRBV19 and TRBJ1-1): DGGITQSPKYLFRKEGQNVTLSCEQNLNHDAMYWYRQDPGQGLRLIYYSQIVNDFQKGDIAEGYSVSREKKESFPLTVTSAQKNPTAFYLCASSSGQGNLPEAFFGQGTRLTVV.

CDR3 DNA sequence: TGTGCCTGGAAGGGGATTGGGGATACGCAGTATTTT. This gives the protein CAWKGIGDTQYF. The chain employs TRBV30 and TRBJ2-3, with a weak D call TRBD1 (5 bases). V dropped 4 bases and J dropped 6 bases, with 11 bases sitting between them. The germline V gene encodes CDR1 GTSNPN and CDR2 SVGIG (reference sequence). This CDR3 spans 12 amino acids.

This clone occurred once. The CDR3 loop is CASSYGTGDQPQHF. Written as DNA, the CDR3 is TGTGCCAGCAGTTACGGGACAGGGGATCAGCCCCAGCATTTT. The chain combines TRBV6-6 with TRBJ1-5, with TRBD1 identical over 10 bases. The germline V gene encodes CDR1 MNHNY and CDR2 SVGAGI (reference sequence). The CDR3 extends over 14 amino acids. V gave up 2 bases and J gave up 5 bases; unmatched junction bases: 0.

This chain connects TRBV6-1 to TRBJ1-6, with TRBD1 identical over 7 bases. From germline, CDR1 is MNHNS and CDR2 SASEGT. This CDR3 has 15 residues. V gave up 3 bases and J gave up 10 bases; unmatched junction bases: 9. The CDR3 nucleotides read TGTGCCAGCAGTGAGAGGACAGGATCTCAGTCACCCCTCCACTTT. Its protein product is CASSERTGSQSPLHF.

The V call is TRBV7-2, the J call TRBJ2-3, with 12 bases identical to TRBD2. CDR1 and CDR2 (germline): SGHTA, FQGNSA. Trimming took 5 bases from V and 5 from J; bases not matched to a gene: 8. This CDR3 has 16 residues. DNA of the CDR3: TGTGCCAGCAGCCCATCTAGCGGGGGGGCTGGAGATACGCAGTATTTT. Encoded protein: CASSPSSGGAGDTQYF.

This clone appeared once. The chain couples TRBV12-3 or TRBV12-4 to TRBJ1-3; no definite D call. Trimming pared 6 bases from V and 6 bases from J, leaving 6 bases between. The CDR3 length is 11 residues. The CDR3 here is CASSPANTIYF. The CDR3 nucleotides are TGTGCCAGCAGCCCGGCAAACACCATATATTTT.

The chain uses TRBV5-5 and TRBJ1-1; tentative D call: TRBD1 (5 bases). Germline loops: CDR1 SGHKS, CDR2 YYEKEE (reference sequence). The germline V and J ends were trimmed by 2 bases and 6 bases, with 14 bases remaining between them. CDR3 length: 14 amino acids. DNA for the CDR3: TGTGCCAGCAGCTTCGTATCAGGGAAGGCTGAAGCTTTCTTT. Its protein is CASSFVSGKAEAFF.

V usage is TRBV3-1 (or the pseudogene TRBV3-2) and J usage is TRBJ1-1; tentative D call: TRBD1 (6 bases). V was cut by 5 bases and J by 2 bases, with 12 bases left in between. The CDR3 contains 14 residues. Germline CDR1 is LGHDT and CDR2 is YNNKEL (reference sequence). The CDR3 loop reads CASSSWTANTEAFF. In DNA, the CDR3 is TGTGCCAGCAGCTCCTGGACAGCTAACACTGAAGCTTTCTTT.

The chain couples TRBV5-1 to TRBJ2-5; 14 bases fit TRBD2. The CDR3 loop spans 16 amino acids. Germline CDR1 and CDR2: SGHRS and YFSETQ. With V trimmed by 4 bases and J by 2 bases, 4 bases remained unmatched. The CDR3 DNA reads TGCGCCAGCAGCCCCGGACTAGCGGGGGGACAAGAGACCCAGTACTTC. It specifies CASSPGLAGGQETQYF.

The chain couples TRBV5-1 to TRBJ2-2, with D possibly being TRBD1 (6 bases). The V and J ends lost 1 base and 2 bases respectively, with 9 bases between them. The CDR3 has 15 residues. The germline V gene encodes CDR1 SGHRS and CDR2 YFSETQ. CDR3 sequence reads: CASSLQGPNTGELFF. CDR3 coding DNA: TGCGCCAGCAGCTTGCAGGGGCCCAACACCGGGGAGCTGTTTTTT.

This sequence joins TRBV10-3 and TRBJ2-3; TRBD2 matches at 16 bases. This CDR3 contains 17 residues. V trimming: 10 bases; J trimming: 1 base; junction bases outside the gene matches: 8. Germline V gene data show CDR1 as ENHRY and CDR2 as SYGVKD. Here the CDR3 DNA reads TGTGCCACTTCTCCGGGACTAGCGGGAGGGGGCACAGATACGCAGTATTTT. This translates into CATSPGLAGGGTDTQYF.

V and J are TRBV6-5 and TRBJ2-7, with 8 bases identical to TRBD1. CDR1 is MNHEY, CDR2 SVGAGI, per germline. This CDR3 has 15 amino acids. V dropped 0 bases and J dropped 2; count of bases not matched to a gene: 3. CDR3 DNA sequence: TGTGCCAGCAGTTACTCGGGACAGGAAACCTACGAGCAGTACTTC. Protein product: CASSYSGQETYEQYF.

This CDR3 is CASSRDFFYGYTF. The DNA for the CDR3 is TGCGCCAGCAGCCGGGATTTTTTTTATGGCTACACCTTC. This chain uses TRBV4-1 with TRBJ1-2, with D uncertain. The CDR3 totals 13 residues. The germline gives CDR1 MGHRA, CDR2 YSYEKL. Trimming left V 4 bases short and J 5 bases short, with 11 bases between.

The chain is built from TRBV2 and TRBJ2-5; TRBD2 aligns across 7 bases. The CDR3 totals 13 residues. After removal of 7 bases from V and 4 bases from J, the junction contained 6 bases not matched to a gene. Germline CDR1 is SNHLY and CDR2 is FYNNEI. CDR3 DNA sequence: TGTGCCAGCATCAAGACTAGCCCAGAGACCCAGTACTTC. Translated: CASIKTSPETQYF.

This sequence joins TRBV3-1 (or the pseudogene TRBV3-2) and TRBJ2-1, with a tentative D call TRBD2 (6 bases). The CDR3 runs 12 residues. Per germline, CDR1 LGHDT and CDR2 YNNKEL (reference sequence). V lost 5 bases, J lost 8 bases, and 10 bases lay in between. Here the CDR3 reads CASSSTGDEQFF. CDR3 DNA: TGTGCCAGCAGCTCCACGGGGGATGAGCAGTTCTTC.

This chain connects TRBV11-2 to TRBJ1-4; D is ambiguous. The CDR3 sequence is 13 residues long. Germline V gene lookup returns CDR1 SGHAT and CDR2 FQNNGV. Trimming pared 1 base from V and 8 bases from J, leaving 8 bases between. The DNA of the CDR3 is TGTGCCAGCAGCTTAGCAGGCGAGGAAAAACTGTTTTTT. As protein: CASSLAGEEKLFF.

The table lists this clone with a count of one. The rearrangement links TRBV18 to TRBJ1-2, with 9 nucleotides matching TRBD1. The CDR3 contains 14 residues. From germline, CDR1 is KGHSH and CDR2 LQKENI. The V segment lost 3 bases and the J segment 8 bases; nucleotides outside the gene matches: 7. The CDR3 DNA reads as TGTGCCAGCTCACCTACGGACAGGGGAGGCGGCTACACCTTC. Protein: CASSPTDRGGGYTF.

The chain uses TRBV20-1 and TRBJ2-7; 9 bases align to TRBD2. Germline V gene sequence: CDR1 DFQATT, CDR2 SNEGSKA (reference sequence). The trim removed 3 bases at V and 0 bases at J, leaving 12 bases unmatched. The CDR3 loop spans 17 amino acids. The CDR3 bases are TGCAGTGCTAGTGCTGGACCGGGACTAGCTCACTCCTACGAGCAGTACTTC. Translation gives CSASAGPGLAHSYEQYF.

J is TRBJ1-2 and V is TRBV7-2; 11 bases agree with TRBD1. The CDR3 covers 14 residues. The V and J ends lost 5 bases and 10 bases, in that order; junction bases with no gene match: 9. Germline CDR1 is SGHTA and CDR2 is FQGNSA. CDR3 sequence: CASSQDRGRPNYTF. Written as DNA, the CDR3 is TGTGCCAGCAGCCAGGACAGGGGGCGCCCAAACTACACCTTC.

This chain joins TRBV28 and TRBJ1-5, with D possibly matching TRBD1 (6 bases). This CDR3 region has 15 residues. The ends were cut back, 3 bases at V and 2 bases at J, with 11 bases in the middle. Germline loops: CDR1 MDHEN, CDR2 SYDVKM. The CDR3 region has the DNA TGTGCCAGCAGTTTTGCGGACAGTCGCAATCAGCCCCAGCATTTT. Translated, it gives CASSFADSRNQPQHF. Drawing the rest from reference TRBV28 and TRBJ1-5, the complete variable domain is DVKVTQSSRYLVKRTGEKVFLECVQDMDHENMFWYRQDPGLGLRLIYFSYDVKMKEKGDIPEGYSVSREKKERFSLILESASTNQTSMYLCASSFADSRNQPQHFGDGTRLSIL.

The rearrangement links TRBV19 to TRBJ1-1; no clear D gene. The CDR3 has 13 amino acids. Trimming shortened V by 6 bases and J by 6 bases, and 14 bases separated the two germline ends. Germline CDR1 reads LNHDA; CDR2 reads SQIVND (reference sequence). The CDR3: CASRDPSGAEAFF. The CDR3 DNA follows: TGTGCCAGTAGAGACCCGTCCGGGGCTGAAGCTTTCTTT. The full variable domain, its missing parts supplied by reference TRBV19 and TRBJ1-1, is DGGITQSPKYLFRKEGQNVTLSCEQNLNHDAMYWYRQDPGQGLRLIYYSQIVNDFQKGDIAEGYSVSREKKESFPLTVTSAQKNPTAFYLCASRDPSGAEAFFGQGTRLTVV.

J is TRBJ1-1 and V is TRBV27, with TRBD1 identical over 8 bases. CDR1 is MNHEY, CDR2 SMNVEV, per germline (reference sequence). This CDR3 has 14 residues. The V segment lost 6 bases and the J segment 5 bases; nucleotides outside the gene matches: 8. This CDR3 is CASRRQGSGTEAFF. CDR3 DNA sequence: TGTGCCAGCAGACGACAGGGGTCTGGAACTGAAGCTTTCTTT.

The genes are TRBV28 and TRBJ2-3; D might be TRBD2 (6 bases). CDR1 MDHEN and CDR2 SYDVKM come from the germline V gene. This CDR3 comprises 16 residues. V was cut by 1 base and J by 3 bases, with 14 bases left in between. The CDR3 sequence: CASSLLQPGRTDTQYF. The CDR3 DNA is TGTGCCAGCAGTTTATTACAACCCGGGAGAACAGATACGCAGTATTTT.

The rearrangement joins TRBV6-5 to TRBJ2-4; 7 positions agree with TRBD1. CDR3 length: 15 residues. V lost 6 bases and J lost 11; bases outside the gene matches: 16. The germline CDR1 and CDR2 sequences are MNHEY and SVGAGI. The CDR3 region has the DNA TGTGCCAGCAGCATGGACAGGCTCGCGGCAAGTTTTCAGTACTTC. Protein: CASSMDRLAASFQYF.

The chain joins TRBV5-1 to TRBJ2-1, with 7 bases aligning to TRBD2. The CDR3 covers 15 residues. Unmatched junction bases numbered 6, after V lost 0 bases and J lost 6 bases. Germline V CDR1 and CDR2: SGHRS, YFSETQ. The CDR3 region has the DNA TGCGCCAGCAGCTTGGTGGGAGGGCCGGGCAATGAGCAGTTCTTC. This encodes CASSLVGGPGNEQFF. The whole variable domain, filled in from reference TRBV5-1 and TRBJ2-1, reads KAGVTQTPRYLIKTRGQQVTLSCSPISGHRSVSWYQQTPGQGLQFLFEYFSETQRNKGNFPGRFSGRQFSNSRSEMNVSTLELGDSALYLCASSLVGGPGNEQFFGPGTRLTVL.

This chain connects TRBV3-1 (or the pseudogene TRBV3-2) to TRBJ2-7, with 15 bases lining up with TRBD2. The CDR3 sequence is 13 residues long. From germline, CDR1 is LGHDT and CDR2 YNNKEL (reference sequence). Trimming took 6 bases from V and 6 from J; bases not matched to a gene: 0. CDR3 in amino acids: CASRGLAGGEQYF. The CDR3, as DNA: TGTGCCAGCAGGGGACTAGCGGGAGGCGAGCAGTACTTC.

This chain joins TRBV15 and TRBJ1-6, with 7 bases that match TRBD1. The CDR3 is 15 residues long. The junction had 6 bases not matched to a gene; V was cut back by 1 base and J by 9 bases. Germline CDR1 and CDR2: LNHNV and YYDKDF (reference sequence). The CDR3 DNA reads as TGTGCCACCAGCAGAGGATCCAGGGGGAGTTCACCCCTCCACTTT. Its translation is CATSRGSRGSSPLHF. The whole variable domain, filled in from reference TRBV15 and TRBJ1-6, reads DAMVIQNPRYQVTQFGKPVTLSCSQTLNHNVMYWYQQKSSQAPKLLFHYYDKDFNNEADTPDNFQSRRPNTSFCFLDIRSPGLGDTAMYLCATSRGSRGSSPLHFGNGTRLTVT.